The 10 T cell receptor beta chains listed next were all sequenced from one sample in a study of shared clonotypes between healthy human individuals. Assay: immunoSEQ multiplex PCR; the TCRdb copy retains only in-frame clones and omits some. This repertoire shows some 1.5 million clones, around 97% found once; its top ten account for over 1%. The sequenced sample was naive CD4+ T cells sorted from blood. The subset: CD45RA+ positively selected. These receptors were taken from a man aged 25 to 40 in good health.

This CDR3 reads CASTKRMQETQYF. The CDR3 region has the DNA TGTGCCAGCACCAAGCGGATGCAAGAGACCCAGTACTTC. The chain couples TRBV2 to TRBJ2-5, with a weak D call TRBD2 (5 bases). The ends were cut back, 7 bases at V and 2 bases at J, with 11 bases in the middle. This CDR3 spans 13 amino acids. Germline V gene lookup returns CDR1 SNHLY and CDR2 FYNNEI.

This rearrangement joins TRBV11-2 to TRBJ1-2, with 9 bases aligning to TRBD1. J gave up 4 bases and V 1 base, and 4 bases lay outside the gene matches. This CDR3 is 15 amino acids long. CDR1 and CDR2 from the germline V gene are SGHAT and FQNNGV. The CDR3 DNA is TGTGCCAGCAGCTTAGTAGCGACAGGGGGCTATGGCTACACCTTC. Amino acid sequence: CASSLVATGGYGYTF. Full variable domain (rest looked up from reference TRBV11-2 and TRBJ1-2): EAGVAQSPRYKIIEKRQSVAFWCNPISGHATLYWYQQILGQGPKLLIQFQNNGVVDDSQLPKDRFSAERLKGVDSTLKIQPAKLEDSAVYLCASSLVATGGYGYTFGSGTRLTVV.

V gene TRBV28 combines with J gene TRBJ1-4; 10 bases align to TRBD1. J was trimmed by 4 bases and V by 6 bases; bases with no gene match: 8. The V gene's germline CDR1 is MDHEN and CDR2 SYDVKM. The CDR3 is 16 amino acids. The DNA for the CDR3 is TGTGCCAGCAGCAGTCCCGGGACAGGGGTTAATGAAAAACTGTTTTTT. Its translation: CASSSPGTGVNEKLFF.

In regard to this clone: At the DNA level, this CDR3 is encoded by other sequences in the same sample as well. This chain links TRBV15 with TRBJ1-5, with 8 bases identical to TRBD1. The junction had 3 bases not matched to a gene; V was cut back by 1 base and J by 1 base. The CDR3 runs to 16 residues. CDR1 is LNHNV and CDR2 is YYDKDF in the germline V gene (reference sequence). The DNA for the CDR3 is TGTGCCACCAGCAGAGGCGGGGACAGGAGCAATCAGCCCCAGCATTTT. This gives the protein CATSRGGDRSNQPQHF.

This CDR3 is CASSLRVAKNIQYF. CDR3 DNA: TGTGCCAGCAGCTTACGAGTAGCCAAAAACATTCAGTACTTC. This rearrangement joins TRBV11-2 to TRBJ2-4; D is unresolved. The CDR3 runs 14 residues. Looked up from germline, CDR1 is SGHAT and CDR2 is FQNNGV. The germline V and J ends were trimmed by 2 bases and 0 bases, with 5 bases remaining between them.

The V call is TRBV9, the J call TRBJ2-3, with D hard to call. Germline-derived CDR1 and CDR2 are SGDLS and YYNGEE. V lost 2 bases and J 2 bases, leaving 15 bases between the germline ends. The CDR3 is 16 amino acids. CDR3 in amino acids: CASSVSVGSYTDTQYF. The DNA for the CDR3 is TGTGCCAGCAGCGTGTCGGTAGGAAGTTACACAGATACGCAGTATTTT.

V gene TRBV4-2 combines with J gene TRBJ2-3; 11 nucleotides agree with TRBD2. The V gene's germline CDR1 is LGHNA and CDR2 YNFKEQ. V lost 0 bases to trimming and J lost 2 bases; unmatched junction nucleotides: 4. The length of the CDR3 is 17 residues. The CDR3 DNA sequence: TGTGCCAGCAGCCAAGATCGACTAGCGGGATCCACAGATACGCAGTATTTT. Translation gives CASSQDRLAGSTDTQYF.

The V call is TRBV14, the J call TRBJ2-5; the match to TRBD1 covers 7 bases. V gave up 1 base and J gave up 2 bases; unmatched junction bases: 4. Germline V gene lookup returns CDR1 SGHDN and CDR2 FVKESK. This CDR3 comprises 15 residues. Here the CDR3 reads CASSQVTGVQETQYF. The CDR3 DNA reads as TGTGCCAGCAGCCAAGTCACAGGGGTGCAAGAGACCCAGTACTTC.

The chain uses TRBV18 and TRBJ2-7; weak D call: TRBD1 (5 bases). Trimming shortened V by 0 bases and J by 2 bases, and 14 bases separated the two germline ends. The CDR3 loop spans 16 amino acids. CDR1 is KGHSH and CDR2 is LQKENI in the germline V gene. The CDR3 DNA sequence: TGTGCCAGCTCACCACCAGGGCAGGGCAAAACCTACGAGCAGTACTTC. It specifies CASSPPGQGKTYEQYF.

The chain employs TRBV28 and TRBJ2-2; TRBD2 agrees at 11 bases. Germline V gene data show CDR1 as MDHEN and CDR2 as SYDVKM. CDR3 size: 18 residues. V trimming: 2 bases; J trimming: 3 bases; junction bases outside the gene matches: 8. The CDR3 loop reads CASSLGKLAGVHTGELFF. In DNA form, the CDR3 reads TGTGCCAGCAGTTTAGGAAAACTAGCGGGAGTTCACACCGGGGAGCTGTTTTTT.